This T cell receptor (beta chain) derives from a study of cytomegalovirus exposure and HLA in healthy donors. Looked up from germline, CDR1 is SGHRS and CDR2 is YFSETQ. V lost 4 bases and J lost 5; bases outside the gene matches: 6. This CDR3 comprises 15 residues. Study observations and caveats: According to an earlier analysis, most TCR beta V segments yielded productive rearrangements about 87% or about 30% of the time.

60 Vbeta and 13 Jbeta primers were used in PCR. Produced via immunoSEQ multiplex PCR; TCRdb's table is partial and in-frame only. The data show fewer than 200,000 clones, with approximately 77% seen just once and around 1.5% held by the top ten. On this clone itself: Its antigen is unidentified.

The source is a male donor in good health and CMV-seronegative. The V gene is TRBV5-1, the J gene TRBJ2-4; 10 bases map to TRBD1. Sequencing input: PBMCs. In DNA form, the CDR3 reads TGCGCCAGCAGCCAACAGACAGGGGGCCAAAACATTCAGTACTTC. This encodes CASSQQTGGQNIQYF.